The sequence of this T cell receptor beta chain was determined in a study of T cells in Graves' hyperthyroidism and ophthalmopathy. RNA transcripts yielded amplified TCR beta CDR3 regions. An initial round of RT-PCR targeting the TCR CDR3 relied on the HTBI primer set. A single record per CDR3 protein comes from TCRdb applying MiXCR to the multiplex PCR reads. The table lists around 700,000 distinct CDR3 sequences, under 45% of them singletons, with around 32% in the top ten. This clonotype was recorded at least ten times. The V gene lost 4 bases and the J gene lost 7 bases, with 20 bases spanning the gap. Germline loops: CDR1 LNHDA, CDR2 SQIVND (reference sequence). This CDR3 spans 16 amino acids. Those with hyperthyroidism were 18 to 65 years old, newly diagnosed, and ill for under 2 months.

The specimen was blood. This sequence originates from a woman between 40 and 55 years old with Graves' hyperthyroidism. The chain carries TRBV19 and TRBJ1-5; the D is unclear. The CDR3 protein is CASSKLGSSNGQPQHF. The CDR3 nucleotides read TGTGCCAGTAGTAAATTGGGGTCTAGTAATGGCCAGCCCCAGCATTTT.